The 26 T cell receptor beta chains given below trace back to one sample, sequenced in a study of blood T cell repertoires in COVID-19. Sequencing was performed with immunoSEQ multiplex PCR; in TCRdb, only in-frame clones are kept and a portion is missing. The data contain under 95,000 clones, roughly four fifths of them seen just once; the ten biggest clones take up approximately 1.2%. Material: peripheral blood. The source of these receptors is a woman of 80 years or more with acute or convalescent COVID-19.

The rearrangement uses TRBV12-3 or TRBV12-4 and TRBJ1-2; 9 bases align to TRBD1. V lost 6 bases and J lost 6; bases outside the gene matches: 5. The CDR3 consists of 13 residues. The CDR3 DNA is TGTGCCAGCAGCACGGGACAGGGTAATGGCTACACCTTC. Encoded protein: CASSTGQGNGYTF.

The CDR3 protein is CASSPGATSTDTQYF. The CDR3, as DNA: TGTGCCAGCTCACCCGGTGCTACTAGCACAGATACGCAGTATTTT. The chain is built from TRBV18 and TRBJ2-3; D ambiguous. In germline, CDR1 is KGHSH, CDR2 LQKENI. This CDR3 comprises 15 residues. Trimming took 3 bases from V and 0 from J, leaving 10 bases between them.

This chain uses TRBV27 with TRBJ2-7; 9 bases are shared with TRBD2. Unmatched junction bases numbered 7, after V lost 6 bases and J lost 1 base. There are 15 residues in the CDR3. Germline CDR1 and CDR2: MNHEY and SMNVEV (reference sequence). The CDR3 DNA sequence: TGTGCCAGCAGGCGGGGGGGCACTACGTCCTACGAGCAGTACTTC. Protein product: CASRRGGTTSYEQYF.

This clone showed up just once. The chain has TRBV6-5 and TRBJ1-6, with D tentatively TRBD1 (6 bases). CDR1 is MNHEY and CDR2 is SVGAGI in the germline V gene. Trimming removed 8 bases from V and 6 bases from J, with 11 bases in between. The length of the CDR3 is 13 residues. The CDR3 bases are TGTGCCAGCCGACAGGTCCTTAATTCACCCCTCCACTTT. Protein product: CASRQVLNSPLHF.

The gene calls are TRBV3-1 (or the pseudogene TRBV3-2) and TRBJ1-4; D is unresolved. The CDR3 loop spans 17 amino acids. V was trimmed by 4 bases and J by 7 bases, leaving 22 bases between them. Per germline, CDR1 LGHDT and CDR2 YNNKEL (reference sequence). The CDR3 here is CASSPGGGVGLPEKLFF. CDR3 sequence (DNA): TGTGCCAGCAGCCCTGGAGGAGGAGTCGGGCTTCCTGAAAAACTGTTTTTT.

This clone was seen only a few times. The CDR3 here is CSASYPGLGLGYTF. In DNA form, the CDR3 reads TGCAGTGCTAGTTATCCGGGGTTAGGGTTAGGCTACACCTTC. The V gene is TRBV20-1, the J gene TRBJ1-2; no reliable D call. The germline CDR1 and CDR2 sequences are DFQATT and SNEGSKA (reference sequence). The ends were cut back, 3 bases at V and 8 bases at J, with 19 bases in the middle. This CDR3 contains 14 residues.

The DNA of the CDR3 is TGTGCCAGCACCCCTAGCGAGTGGGAGACCCAGTACTTC. Its protein is CASTPSEWETQYF. The chain uses TRBV7-9 and TRBJ2-5, with D perhaps TRBD2 (6 bases). Trimming removed 7 bases from V and 5 bases from J, with 14 bases in between. Looked up from germline, CDR1 is SEHNR and CDR2 is FQNEAQ (reference sequence). The length of the CDR3 is 13 residues.

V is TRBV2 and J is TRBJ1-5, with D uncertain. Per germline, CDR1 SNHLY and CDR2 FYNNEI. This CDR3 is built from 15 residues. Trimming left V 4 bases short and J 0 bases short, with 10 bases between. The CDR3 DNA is TGTGCCAGCAGTGGCAACTCCCATAGCAATCAGCCCCAGCATTTT. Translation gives CASSGNSHSNQPQHF. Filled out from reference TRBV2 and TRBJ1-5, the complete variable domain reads EPEVTQTPSHQVTQMGQEVILRCVPISNHLYFYWYRQILGQKVEFLVSFYNNEISEKSEIFDDQFSVERPDGSNFTLKIRSTKLEDSAMYFCASSGNSHSNQPQHFGDGTRLSIL.

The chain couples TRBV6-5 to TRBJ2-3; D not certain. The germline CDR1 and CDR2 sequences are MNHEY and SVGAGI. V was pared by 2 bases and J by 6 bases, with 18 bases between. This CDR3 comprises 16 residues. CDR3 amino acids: CASSYVGEPASDTQYF. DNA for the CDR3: TGTGCCAGCAGTTACGTGGGCGAGCCCGCATCGGATACGCAGTATTTT.

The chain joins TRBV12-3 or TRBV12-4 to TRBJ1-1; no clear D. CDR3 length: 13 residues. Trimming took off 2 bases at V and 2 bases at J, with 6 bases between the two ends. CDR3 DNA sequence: TGTGCCAGCAGTTTATATATCAACACTGAAGCTTTCTTT. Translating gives CASSLYINTEAFF.

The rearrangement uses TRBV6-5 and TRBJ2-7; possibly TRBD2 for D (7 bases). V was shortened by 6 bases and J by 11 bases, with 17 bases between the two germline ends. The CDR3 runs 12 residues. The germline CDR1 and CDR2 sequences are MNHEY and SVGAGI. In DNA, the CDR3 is TGTGCCAGCAGCACAACCACGGGGGGCGAGTACTTC. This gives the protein CASSTTTGGEYF.

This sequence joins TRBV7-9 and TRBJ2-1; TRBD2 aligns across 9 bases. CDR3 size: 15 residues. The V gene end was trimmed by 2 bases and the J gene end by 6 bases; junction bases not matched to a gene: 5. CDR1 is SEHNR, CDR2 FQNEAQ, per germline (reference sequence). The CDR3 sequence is CASSLFAGGPNEQFF. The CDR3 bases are TGTGCCAGCAGCTTATTTGCGGGGGGGCCCAATGAGCAGTTCTTC.

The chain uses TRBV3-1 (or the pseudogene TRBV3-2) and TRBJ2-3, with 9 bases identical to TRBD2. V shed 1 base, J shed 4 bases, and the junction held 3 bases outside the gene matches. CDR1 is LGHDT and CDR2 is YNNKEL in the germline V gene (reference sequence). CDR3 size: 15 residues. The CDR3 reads CASSQVSGRADTQYF. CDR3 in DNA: TGTGCCAGCAGCCAAGTTAGCGGGAGAGCAGATACGCAGTATTTT.

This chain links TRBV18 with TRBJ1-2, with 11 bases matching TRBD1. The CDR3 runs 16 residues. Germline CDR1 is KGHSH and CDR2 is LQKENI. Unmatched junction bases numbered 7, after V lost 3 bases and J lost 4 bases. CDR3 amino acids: CASSPAGQGDTYGYTF. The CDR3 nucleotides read TGTGCCAGCTCACCGGCGGGACAGGGGGACACCTATGGCTACACCTTC.

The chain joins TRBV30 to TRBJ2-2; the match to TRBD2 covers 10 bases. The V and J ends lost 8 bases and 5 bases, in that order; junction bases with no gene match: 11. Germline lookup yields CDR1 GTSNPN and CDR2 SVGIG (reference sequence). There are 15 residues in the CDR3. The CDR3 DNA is TGTGCCACCGGGGAGGGACTAGCGCTGACCGGGGAGCTGTTTTTT. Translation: CATGEGLALTGELFF.

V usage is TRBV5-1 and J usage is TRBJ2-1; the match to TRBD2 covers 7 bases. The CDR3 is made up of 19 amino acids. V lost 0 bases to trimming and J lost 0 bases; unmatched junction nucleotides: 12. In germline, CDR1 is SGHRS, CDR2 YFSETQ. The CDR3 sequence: CASSLDASGTTSSYNEQFF. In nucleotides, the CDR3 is TGCGCCAGCAGCTTGGATGCAAGCGGGACCACCAGCTCCTACAATGAGCAGTTCTTC.

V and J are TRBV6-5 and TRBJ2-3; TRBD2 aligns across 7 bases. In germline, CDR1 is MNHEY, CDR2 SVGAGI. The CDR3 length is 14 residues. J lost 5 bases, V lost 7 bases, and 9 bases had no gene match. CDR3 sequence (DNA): TGTGCCAGCACCCGCCCGGGGGGTGTAGATACGCAGTATTTT. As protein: CASTRPGGVDTQYF.

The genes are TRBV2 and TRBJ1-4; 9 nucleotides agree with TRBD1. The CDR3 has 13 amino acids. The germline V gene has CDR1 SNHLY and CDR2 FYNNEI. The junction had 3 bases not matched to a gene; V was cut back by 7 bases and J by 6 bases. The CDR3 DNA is TGTGCCAGCACCCGGACAGGGGATGAAAAACTGTTTTTT. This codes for CASTRTGDEKLFF.

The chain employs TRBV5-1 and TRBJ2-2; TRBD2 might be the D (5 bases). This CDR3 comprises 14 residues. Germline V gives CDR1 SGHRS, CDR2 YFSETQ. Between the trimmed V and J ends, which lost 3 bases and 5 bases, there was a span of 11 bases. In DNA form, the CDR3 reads TGCGCCAGCAGCTCCCTCGGGGTGACCGGGGAGCTGTTTTTT. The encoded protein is CASSSLGVTGELFF.

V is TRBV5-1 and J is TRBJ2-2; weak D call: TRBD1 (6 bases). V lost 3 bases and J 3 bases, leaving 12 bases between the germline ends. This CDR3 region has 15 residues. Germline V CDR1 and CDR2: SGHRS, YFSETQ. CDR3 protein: CASSWQGLDTGELFF. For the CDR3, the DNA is TGCGCCAGCAGCTGGCAGGGGCTGGACACCGGGGAGCTGTTTTTT.

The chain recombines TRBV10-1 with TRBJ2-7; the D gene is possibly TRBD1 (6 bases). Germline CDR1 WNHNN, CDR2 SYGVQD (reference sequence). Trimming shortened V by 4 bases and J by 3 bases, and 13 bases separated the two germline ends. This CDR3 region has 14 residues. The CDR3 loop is CASSGGQGSYEQYF. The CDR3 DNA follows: TGCGCCAGCAGTGGGGGGCAGGGGAGCTACGAGCAGTACTTC.

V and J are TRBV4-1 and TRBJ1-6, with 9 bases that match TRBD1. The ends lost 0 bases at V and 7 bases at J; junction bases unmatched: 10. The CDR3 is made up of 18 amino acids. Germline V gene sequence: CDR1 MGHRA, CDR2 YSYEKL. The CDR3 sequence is CASSQDLHLQGANSPLHF. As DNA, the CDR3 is TGCGCCAGCAGCCAAGATCTCCACTTACAGGGGGCAAATTCACCCCTCCACTTT.

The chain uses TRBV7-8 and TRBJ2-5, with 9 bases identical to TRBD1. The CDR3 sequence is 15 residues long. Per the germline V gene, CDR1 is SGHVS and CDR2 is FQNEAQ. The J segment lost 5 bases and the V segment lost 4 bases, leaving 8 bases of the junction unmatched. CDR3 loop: CASSSPGQGKETQYF. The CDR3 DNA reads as TGTGCCAGCAGCTCGCCGGGACAGGGAAAGGAGACCCAGTACTTC. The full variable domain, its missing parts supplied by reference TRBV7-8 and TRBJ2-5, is GAGVSQSPRYKVAKRGQDVALRCDPISGHVSLFWYQQALGQGPEFLTYFQNEAQLDKSGLPSDRFFAERPEGSVSTLKIQRTQQEDSAVYLCASSSPGQGKETQYFGPGTRLLVL.

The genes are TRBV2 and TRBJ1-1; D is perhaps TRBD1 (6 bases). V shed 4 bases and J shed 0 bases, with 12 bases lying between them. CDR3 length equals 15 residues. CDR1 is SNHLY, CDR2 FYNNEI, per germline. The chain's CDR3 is CASSADRSMNTEAFF. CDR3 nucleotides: TGTGCCAGCAGTGCCGACAGGTCCATGAACACTGAAGCTTTCTTT.

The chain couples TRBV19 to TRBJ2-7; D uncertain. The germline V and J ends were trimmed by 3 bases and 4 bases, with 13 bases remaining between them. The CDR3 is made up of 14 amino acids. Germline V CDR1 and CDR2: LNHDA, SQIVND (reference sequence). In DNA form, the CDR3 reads TGTGCCAGTAGTATCCAGGTTCGGCCGTACGAGCAGTACTTC. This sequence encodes CASSIQVRPYEQYF. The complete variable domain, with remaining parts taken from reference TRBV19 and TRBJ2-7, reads DGGITQSPKYLFRKEGQNVTLSCEQNLNHDAMYWYRQDPGQGLRLIYYSQIVNDFQKGDIAEGYSVSREKKESFPLTVTSAQKNPTAFYLCASSIQVRPYEQYFGPGTRLTVT.

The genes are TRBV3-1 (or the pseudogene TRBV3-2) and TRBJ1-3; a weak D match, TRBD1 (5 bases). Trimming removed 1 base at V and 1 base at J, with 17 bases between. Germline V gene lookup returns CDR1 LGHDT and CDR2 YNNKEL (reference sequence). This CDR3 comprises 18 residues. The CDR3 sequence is CASSQAGSIASSGNTIYF. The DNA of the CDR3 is TGTGCCAGCAGCCAAGCAGGGTCTATAGCTAGTTCTGGAAACACCATATATTTT.